This TCR beta chain was captured by sequencing in a study of cytomegalovirus exposure and HLA in healthy donors. General study findings and limits: Reportedly, cytomegalovirus status was diagnosed with high sensitivity and specificity. The study put about 180 TCR beta chains on its list as cytomegalovirus-associated.

Healthy people donating bone marrow made up the donors. This CDR3 is built from 11 residues. CDR1 is SGDLS and CDR2 is YYNGEE in the germline V gene. V was clipped by 4 bases and J by 8 bases, with 9 bases between them. Notes on this clone: The antigen is unknown.

60 Vbeta and 13 Jbeta primers were used in PCR. Original processing methods: As a later analysis found, there were 70 million to 100 million unique TCR beta chains, of which approximately 10 million were shared. The protocol was immunoSEQ multiplex PCR, while the TCRdb copy is restricted to in-frame clones and leaves out a portion. V, J and clone size reflect that table, while D and trimming were determined from the DNA. The sample lists about 160,000 clones; about four fifths were seen once. The chain employs TRBV9 and TRBJ1-2; unclear D gene. The material sequenced was PBMCs. This clonotype was sampled from a young man in good health and CMV-seronegative. This chain's CDR3 is CASSSASGYTF. The CDR3 nucleotides read TGTGCCAGCAGCTCCGCGTCAGGCTACACCTTC. Based on the CDR3 plus reference TRBV9 and TRBJ1-2, the full variable domain is DSGVTQTPKHLITATGQRVTLRCSPRSGDLSVYWYQQSLDQGLQFLIQYYNGEERAKGNILERFSAQQFPDLHSELNLSSLELGDSALYFCASSSASGYTFGSGTRLTVV.